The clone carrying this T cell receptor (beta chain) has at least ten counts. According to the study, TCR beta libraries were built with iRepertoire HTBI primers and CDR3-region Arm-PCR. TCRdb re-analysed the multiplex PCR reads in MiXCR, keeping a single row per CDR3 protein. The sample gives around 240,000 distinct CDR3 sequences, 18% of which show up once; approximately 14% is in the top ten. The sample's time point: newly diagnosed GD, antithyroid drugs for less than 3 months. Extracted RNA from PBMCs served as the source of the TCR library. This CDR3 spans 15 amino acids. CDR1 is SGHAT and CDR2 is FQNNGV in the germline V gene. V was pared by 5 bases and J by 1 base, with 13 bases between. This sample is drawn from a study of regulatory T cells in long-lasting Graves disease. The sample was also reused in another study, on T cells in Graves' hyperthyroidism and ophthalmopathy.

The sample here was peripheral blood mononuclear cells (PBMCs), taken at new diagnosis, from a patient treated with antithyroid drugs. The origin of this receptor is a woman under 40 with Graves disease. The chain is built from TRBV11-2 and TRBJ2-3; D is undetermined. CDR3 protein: CASSEYSGGTDTQYF. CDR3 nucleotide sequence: TGTGCCAGCAGCGAGTACTCCGGCGGCACAGATACGCAGTATTTT.